A selection of T cell receptor beta chains follows, all from one sample in a study of regulatory T cells in long-lasting Graves disease. TCRdb ran MiXCR on the multiplex PCR reads and lists one entry per CDR3 protein. The repertoire holds almost 450,000 distinct CDR3 sequences, with roughly 17% as singletons. These data also formed part of another study, on T cells in Graves' hyperthyroidism and ophthalmopathy.

The source material was peripheral blood mononuclear cells (PBMCs), sampled at new diagnosis, from a patient treated with antithyroid drugs. These receptors were collected from a woman under 40 with Graves disease. Each CDR3 is given without its conserved first and last residue. A D gene is named only where the DNA matches it firmly.

V gene,J gene,D gene,CDR3 protein
TRBV5-1,TRBJ1-4,-,ASSSTAAGEKLF
TRBV24-1,TRBJ1-2,TRBD1,ATSDLGQGGYT
TRBV12-3/TRBV12-4,TRBJ2-7,TRBD2,ASSLFPSGGYEQY
TRBV12-3/TRBV12-4,TRBJ2-1,TRBD2,ASRTGLAGAYNEQF
TRBV20-1,TRBJ2-1,-,SARDRVGVGNEQF
TRBV6-1,TRBJ1-2,-,ASSPTVGGYGYT
TRBV20-1,TRBJ1-5,TRBD1,SANRGVRNQPQH
TRBV30,TRBJ2-5,-,AWSGGEMDQETQY
TRBV28,TRBJ2-5,TRBD1,ASRSPGTGETQY
TRBV12-3/TRBV12-4,TRBJ2-7,-,ASSSRVLTPYEQY
TRBV7-6,TRBJ2-5,TRBD1,ASSSGQFQETQY
TRBV6-5,TRBJ1-1,-,ASSYSIRGWTEAF
TRBV20-1,TRBJ1-4,-,SAITQGSGSAGSNEKLF
TRBV20-1,TRBJ2-7,-,SAPATYEQY
TRBV7-9,TRBJ1-4,-,ASSSPSGHLATNEKLF
TRBV27,TRBJ1-2,TRBD1,ASSFQGADYGYT
TRBV27,TRBJ1-6,-,ASSLGPGLLPLH
TRBV29-1,TRBJ2-1,TRBD2,SVTAGGPF
TRBV7-2,TRBJ2-3,TRBD2,ASSLYVAGADTQY
TRBV6-5,TRBJ2-4,-,ASSYVKTTRGNIQY
TRBV3-1,TRBJ2-7,-,ASSPPTATYEQY
TRBV29-1,TRBJ2-7,-,SVESRTPYEQY
TRBV7-9,TRBJ2-7,-,ASSLASGTASTSFH
TRBV4-3,TRBJ2-7,TRBD2,ASSRGGTSSYEQY
TRBV2,TRBJ2-7,-,ASNNGPRSSYEQY
TRBV7-9,TRBJ1-1,TRBD1,AATRLKQGTSDTEAC
TRBV11-2,TRBJ2-7,-,ASSLGAQQY
TRBV14,TRBJ2-1,TRBD2,ASSQRLAADEQF
TRBV29-1,TRBJ2-1,TRBD2,SVSSTASGEPSSYNEQF
TRBV20-1,TRBJ1-2,TRBD1,SARRTGVGHT
TRBV6-1,TRBJ2-3,-,ASKAGLDTQY
TRBV19,TRBJ2-7,-,ASSMLLERANYYEQY
TRBV28,TRBJ1-6,-,ASSLVPGVGNSPLH
TRBV6-2/TRBV6-3,TRBJ1-5,-,ATTSRGPNQPQH
TRBV5-1,TRBJ1-1,-,ASSLKVGAENTEAF
TRBV11-2,TRBJ2-5,-,ASSSLAREQETQY
TRBV7-2,TRBJ1-4,TRBD1,ASSSDRGHEKLF
TRBV7-4,TRBJ2-7,TRBD2,ASSFPGLAASLASSYEQY
TRBV20-1,TRBJ2-5,-,SARGDRDQETQY
TRBV18,TRBJ2-1,-,ASSQLTDTYNEQF